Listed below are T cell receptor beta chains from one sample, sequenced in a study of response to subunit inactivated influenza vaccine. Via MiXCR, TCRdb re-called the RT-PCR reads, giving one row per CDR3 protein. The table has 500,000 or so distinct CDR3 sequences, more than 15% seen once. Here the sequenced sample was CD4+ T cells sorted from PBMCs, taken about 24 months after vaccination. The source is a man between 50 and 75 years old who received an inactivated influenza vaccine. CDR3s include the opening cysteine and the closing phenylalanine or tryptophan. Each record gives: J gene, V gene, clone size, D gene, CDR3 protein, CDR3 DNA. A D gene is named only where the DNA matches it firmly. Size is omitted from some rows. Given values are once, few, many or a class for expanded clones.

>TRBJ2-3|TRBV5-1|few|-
CASRLQVSTDTQYF
TGCGCCAGCAGGTTACAGGTCTCGACAGATACGCAGTATTTT
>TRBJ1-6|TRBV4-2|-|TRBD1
CASSQDFDRVNSPLHF
TGTGCCAGCAGCCAAGATTTCGACAGGGTAAATTCACCCCTCCACTTT
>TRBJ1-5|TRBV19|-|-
CASSKDRNQPQHF
TGTGCCAGTAGTAAGGACAGAAATCAGCCCCAGCATTTT
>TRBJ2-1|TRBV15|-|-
CATSRGGFSYNEQFF
TGTGCCACCAGCAGAGGTGGTTTCTCCTACAATGAGCAGTTCTTC
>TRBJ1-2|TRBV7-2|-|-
CASGPRVPYCDTF
TGTGCCAGCGGACCCAGGGTTCCCTATTGCGACACCTTC
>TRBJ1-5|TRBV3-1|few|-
CASSRLRNQPQHF
TGTGCCAGCAGCCGATTAAGGAATCAGCCCCAGCATTTT
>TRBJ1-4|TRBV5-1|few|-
CASSSSGGEFEKLFF
TGCGCCAGCAGCTCGAGCGGAGGAGAATTTGAAAAACTGTTTTTT
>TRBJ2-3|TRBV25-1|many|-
CASSGWGNTDTQYF
TGTGCCAGCAGTGGGTGGGGTAACACAGATACGCAGTATTTT
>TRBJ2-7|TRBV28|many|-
CASSSRLGGQFYEQYF
TGTGCCAGCAGTTCACGTCTGGGCGGACAGTTCTACGAGCAGTACTTC
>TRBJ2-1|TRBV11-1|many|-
CASSRTRGKYLNEQFF
TGTGCCAGCAGCAGAACTAGAGGGAAGTACCTTAATGAGCAGTTCTTC
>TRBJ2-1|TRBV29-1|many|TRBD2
CSVDRTSGISYNEQFF
TGCAGCGTTGACCGGACTAGCGGGATTAGTTACAATGAGCAGTTCTTC
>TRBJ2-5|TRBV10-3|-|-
CAISDGQLQETQYF
TGTGCCATCAGTGACGGGCAGCTCCAAGAGACCCAGTACTTC
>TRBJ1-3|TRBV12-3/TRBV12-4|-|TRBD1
CASRPAGGRGNTIYF
TGTGCCAGCAGACCCGCAGGGGGCAGAGGAAACACCATATATTTT
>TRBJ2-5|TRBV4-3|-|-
CASSQVLQETQYF
TGCGCCAGCAGCCAAGTCCTCCAAGAGACCCAGTACTTC
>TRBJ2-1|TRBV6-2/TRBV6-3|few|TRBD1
CASSGDRGLHNEQFF
TGTGCCAGCAGTGGGGACAGGGGGCTCCACAATGAGCAGTTCTTC
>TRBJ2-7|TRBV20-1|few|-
CSARDHAGFYEQYF
TGCAGTGCTAGAGATCATGCAGGGTTTTACGAGCAGTACTTC
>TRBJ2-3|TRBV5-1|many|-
CASSSYLFEDTQYF
TGCGCCAGCAGCTCCTACCTATTTGAAGATACGCAGTATTTT
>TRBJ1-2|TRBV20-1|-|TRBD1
CSARDYRGRVNYGYTF
TGCAGTGCTAGAGACTACAGGGGGAGAGTTAACTATGGCTACACCTTC
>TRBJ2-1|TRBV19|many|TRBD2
CASSTGLGSYNEQFF
TGTGCCAGTAGTACCGGACTAGGCTCCTACAATGAGCAGTTCTTC
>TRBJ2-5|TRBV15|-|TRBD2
CATSRAGGTQYF
TGTGCCACCAGCAGAGCGGGGGGGACCCAGTACTTC
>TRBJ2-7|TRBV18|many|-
CASSLRQNYEQYF
TGTGCCAGCTCACTCAGACAGAACTACGAGCAGTACTTC
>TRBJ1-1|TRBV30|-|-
CAWSRQVNTEAFF
TGTGCCTGGAGTCGACAGGTGAACACTGAAGCTTTCTTT
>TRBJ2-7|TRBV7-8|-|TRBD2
CASSLAGTSGTYEQYF
TGTGCCAGCAGCTTGGCCGGGACTAGCGGGACATACGAGCAGTACTTC
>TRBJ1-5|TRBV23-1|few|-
CASSQSFRLQNQPQHF
TGCGCCAGCAGTCAATCTTTTCGACTGCAAAATCAGCCCCAGCATTTT
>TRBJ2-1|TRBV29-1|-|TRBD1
CRRRQGVRNNEQFF
TGCAGACGAAGACAGGGGGTAAGGAACAATGAGCAGTTCTTC
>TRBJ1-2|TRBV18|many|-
CASSPEQNYGYTF
TGTGCCAGCTCACCGGAACAGAACTATGGCTACACCTTC
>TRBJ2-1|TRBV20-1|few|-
CSARDGASYNEQFF
TGCAGTGCTAGGGATGGGGCTTCCTACAATGAGCAGTTCTTC
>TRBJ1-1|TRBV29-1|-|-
CSVDGMNTEAFF
TGCAGCGTTGATGGTATGAACACTGAAGCTTTCTTT
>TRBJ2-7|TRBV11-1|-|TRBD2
CASSFRPSGEEQYF
TGTGCCAGCAGCTTCAGGCCTAGCGGGGAAGAGCAGTACTTC
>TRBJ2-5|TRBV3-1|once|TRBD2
CASSQGAGTSGGSQETQYF
TGTGCCAGCAGCCAAGGGGCCGGGACTAGCGGGGGCTCTCAAGAGACCCAGTACTTC
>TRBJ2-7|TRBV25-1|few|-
CATISGPGAGYEQYF
TGTGCCACCATTTCTGGTCCGGGGGCGGGCTACGAGCAGTACTTC
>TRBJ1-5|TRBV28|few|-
CASSFGVKGNNQPQHF
TGTGCCAGCAGTTTCGGCGTTAAGGGTAACAATCAGCCCCAGCATTTT
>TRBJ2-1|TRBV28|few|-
CASRPPPVYNEQFF
TGTGCCAGCCGGCCGCCTCCAGTTTACAATGAGCAGTTCTTC
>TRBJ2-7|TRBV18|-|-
CASSQDVNYEQYF
TGTGCCAGCTCACAGGACGTGAACTACGAGCAGTACTTC
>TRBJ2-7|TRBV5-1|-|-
CASSQTGNIPYEQYF
TGCGCCAGCAGCCAGACAGGCAACATACCCTACGAGCAGTACTTC
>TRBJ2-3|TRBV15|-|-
CATSTGLASTNTQYF
TGTGCCACCAGCACTGGACTGGCCTCTACAAATACGCAGTATTTT
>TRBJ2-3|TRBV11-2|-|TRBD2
CASSLVRLAGGPPGGDTQYF
TGTGCCAGCAGCTTAGTTAGACTAGCGGGAGGTCCGCCGGGTGGAGATACGCAGTATTTT
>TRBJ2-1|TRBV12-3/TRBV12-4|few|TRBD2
CASSPTSGRARTYNEQFF
TGTGCCAGCAGCCCGACTAGCGGGAGGGCCCGTACCTACAATGAGCAGTTCTTC
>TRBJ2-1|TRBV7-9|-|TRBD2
CASSRLAGSMRQFF
TGTGCCAGCAGCCGACTAGCGGGATCAATGAGGCAGTTCTTC
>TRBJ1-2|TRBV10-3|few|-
CASATANYGYTF
TGTGCCAGCGCGACAGCGAACTATGGCTACACCTTC
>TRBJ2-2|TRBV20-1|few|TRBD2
CSARVAGGSRTGTGELFF
TGCAGTGCTAGAGTAGCGGGAGGGTCTCGAACGGGTACCGGGGAGCTGTTTTTT
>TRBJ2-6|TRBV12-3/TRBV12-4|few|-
CASSPVTFSGANVLTF
TGTGCCAGCAGTCCCGTAACGTTCTCTGGGGCCAACGTCCTGACTTTC
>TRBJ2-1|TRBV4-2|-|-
CASSRIGSGALIANEQFF
TGTGCCAGCAGCCGCATCGGCTCGGGGGCCCTCATTGCCAATGAGCAGTTCTTC
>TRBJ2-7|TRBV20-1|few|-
CSARAASSTYEQYF
TGCAGTGCTAGAGCGGCTTCCTCAACCTACGAGCAGTACTTC
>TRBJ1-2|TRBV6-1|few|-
CASRPGVSYGYTF
TGTGCCAGCAGACCGGGAGTTTCTTATGGCTACACCTTC
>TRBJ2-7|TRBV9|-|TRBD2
CASSVVPSGSHEQYF
TGTGCCAGCAGCGTAGTTCCTAGCGGGAGCCACGAGCAGTACTTC
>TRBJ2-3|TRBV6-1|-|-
CASSEMAGTTDTQYF
TGTGCCAGCAGTGAAATGGCAGGCACCACAGATACGCAGTATTTT
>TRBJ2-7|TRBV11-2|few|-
CASSYKRWGSEQYF
TGTGCCAGCAGCTACAAAAGGTGGGGGTCGGAGCAGTACTTC
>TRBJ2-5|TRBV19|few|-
CASSISPGKTQYF
TGTGCCAGTAGTATCTCCCCCGGAAAGACCCAGTACTTC
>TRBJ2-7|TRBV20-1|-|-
CSARASAEQYF
TGCAGTGCTAGAGCTAGCGCCGAGCAGTACTTC